These T cell receptor beta chains were read from a single sample in a study of shared clonotypes between healthy human individuals. Profiling relied on immunoSEQ multiplex PCR, and the TCRdb table lists in-frame clones only, not all of them. The sample lists more than 1.2 million clones; 98% to 99% were seen once. The sample comprised naive CD4+ T cells sorted from blood. These receptors were taken from a man aged 25-45 years in good health. CDR3s include the opening cysteine and the closing phenylalanine or tryptophan.

>TRBJ2-5|TRBV7-9
CASAPGGNRETQYF
>TRBJ1-1|TRBV27
CASSLSRVGGAGSKTEAFF
>TRBJ2-7|TRBV7-2
CASSLERYSYEQYF
>TRBJ2-2|TRBV7-9
CASEPRGAGELFF
>TRBJ2-1|TRBV19
CASRGGRGAPSYNEQFF
>TRBJ2-3|TRBV28
CASSSRPTSTDTQYF
>TRBJ2-1|TRBV27
CASSSPRGSEQFF
>TRBJ2-2|TRBV7-3
CASSPPGARGNTGELFF
>TRBJ1-2|TRBV6-5
CASSRGQFNYGYTF
>TRBJ2-7|TRBV14
CASSRFTSGTTYEQYF
>TRBJ2-1|TRBV4-1
CASSQGTSGPLYNEQFF
>TRBJ2-7|TRBV28
CASSLTLGQSSYEQYF
>TRBJ2-2|TRBV18
CASSPPGLASGELFF
>TRBJ2-3|TRBV5-1
CASSPTSSRGADTQYF
>TRBJ2-7|TRBV19
CASRRGGSYEQYF
>TRBJ1-5|TRBV18
CASSPLGTTHQPQHF
>TRBJ1-2|TRBV28
CASTRAPGSNYGYTF
>TRBJ2-7|TRBV5-6
CASSLDRGLHEQYF
>TRBJ1-2|TRBV7-2
CASISFQVQEYGYTF
>TRBJ2-7|TRBV29-1
CSVEGVNEQYF
>TRBJ2-3|TRBV18
CASSDLPRPSTDTQYF
>TRBJ2-1|TRBV9
CASSVDSFNEQFF
>TRBJ2-5|TRBV14
CASSQLGLQGTQYF
>TRBJ2-1|TRBV5-6
CASGATHNEQFF
>TRBJ1-1|TRBV4-1
CASSQDGRMNTEAFF
>TRBJ1-2|TRBV5-1
CASSPHPRQGVVGGYTF
>TRBJ1-2|TRBV6-5
CASSYSGSRWGYTF
>TRBJ1-4|TRBV6-6
CASSHVAVGEKLFF
>TRBJ1-2|TRBV4-1
CASSQPGQGTLGYTF
>TRBJ2-5|TRBV29-1
CSVEFWDYKQETQYF
>TRBJ2-3|TRBV7-2
CASSPTSGSSDTQYF
>TRBJ1-2|TRBV6-6
CASKGQGYGYTF
>TRBJ2-7|TRBV4-3
CASSQEVLAVEQYF
>TRBJ2-7|TRBV29-1
CSVVQRQYEQYF
>TRBJ2-2|TRBV18
CASSPPQGLLTGELFF
>TRBJ2-1|TRBV5-1
CASSQGTDAYNEQFF